This T cell receptor (beta chain) was identified during a study of Graves' ophthalmopathy and Graves' hyperthyroidism. This clonotype was counted at least ten times. Other autoimmune diseases, uncontrolled infections, pregnancy or lactation excluded patients from enrollment. Reliance was placed on clinical symptoms, serum thyroxine, TRAb, thyroid ultrasound and orbital computed tomography for diagnosis. A volume of around 9.5 ml of fresh peripheral blood supplied the PBMCs. RNA served as the template for amplifying TCR beta CDR3 regions. RT-PCR was first run with HTBI primers, then multiplex PCR in a second round. TCRdb recomputed calls from the multiplex PCR reads with MiXCR, one row per CDR3 protein. This sample has under 350,000 distinct CDR3 sequences; roughly 15% occur once, and the top ten carry around 12%. The trim removed 6 bases at V and 4 bases at J, leaving 7 bases unmatched. The CDR3 has 14 amino acids.

The sample was peripheral blood. V and J are TRBV12-3 or TRBV12-4 and TRBJ2-7; 9 bases align to TRBD1. This receptor was taken from an adult man with Graves' ophthalmopathy. CDR3 nucleotides: TGTGCCAGCAGCCTGGGACAGGGTATTTACGAGCAGTACTTC. Amino acid sequence: CASSLGQGIYEQYF.